One T cell receptor (beta chain) is described in this entry. Its target is not known. This specimen belongs to a study of blood T cells in healthy people across ages. Whole-study findings and limits: In long-lived donors, naive CD4+ cell counts and diversity exceeded those of aged donors.

A second roughly 6 to 11 cycle PCR used barcoded and J-beta primers. Through a template-switch adaptor with 12 random nucleotides, each cDNA molecule received a tag. A single record per CDR3 protein comes from TCRdb applying MiXCR to the 5' RACE reads. The sample shows about a million distinct CDR3 sequences, roughly 51% of them seen only once. This receptor was obtained from a woman aged 55-70 years in good health. The sample consisted of blood.

The CDR3 nucleotides are TGTGCCAGCAGTAAAGACATGATGAACACTGAAGCTTTCTTT. Translation gives CASSKDMMNTEAFF. This rearrangement joins TRBV6-6 to TRBJ1-1; D call uncertain. Per germline, CDR1 MNHNY and CDR2 SVGAGI (reference sequence). V was trimmed by 5 bases and J by 0 bases, leaving 10 bases between them. This CDR3 is 14 amino acids long.